What follows is one T cell receptor beta chain and its context. TCRdb's table, derived via immunoSEQ multiplex PCR, lists solely in-frame clones and lacks some. The profile covers 200,000 or so clones, with 80% to 90% appearing a single time and 13% taken by the ten largest. The CDR3 sequence is 19 residues long. Germline lookup yields CDR1 SQVTM and CDR2 ANQGSEA. V was pared by 2 bases and J by 6 bases, with 21 bases of the junction left unmatched. The source of the sample is a study of cytomegalovirus exposure and HLA in healthy donors. The overall study: Later analysis reported that the approximately 130 validation repertoires shared the platform of the roughly 700 first-cohort repertoires.

This clonotype was obtained from a woman aged 25-40 years in good health and CMV-seropositive. The sequencing input was PBMCs. The rearrangement links TRBV29-1 to TRBJ1-5; TRBD1 matches at 8 bases. The DNA of the CDR3 is TGCAGCGTTGAACCCCTCTCTGGGCTGACAGGGGTGGACTGTCAGCCCCAGCATTTT. Translation: CSVEPLSGLTGVDCQPQHF.